One sample yielded the 26 T cell receptor beta chains listed below, sequenced in a study of blood T cell repertoires in COVID-19. The table came from immunoSEQ multiplex PCR; TCRdb's copy has only in-frame clones and leaves some out. The data hold fewer than 350,000 clones, with 85% observed a single time. The source material was PBMCs or T cells enriched from blood (not recorded which). The receptors were gathered from a woman in her twenties or thirties who had been exposed to COVID-19.

The rearrangement joins TRBV2 to TRBJ1-2; D may be TRBD1 (6 bases). The CDR3 consists of 13 residues. Germline V gene data show CDR1 as SNHLY and CDR2 as FYNNEI. Trimming took off 3 bases at V and 8 bases at J, with 13 bases between the two ends. Here the CDR3 DNA reads TGTGCCAGCAGTGATTTTAGGGGGGGAGGCTACACCTTC. This encodes CASSDFRGGGYTF.

This clone was observed once. The CDR3 loop is CASSPTDRWADTQYF. The CDR3 DNA is TGTGCCAGCAGCCCGACGGACAGGTGGGCAGATACGCAGTATTTT. The chain is built from TRBV11-1 and TRBJ2-3; 7 bases fit TRBD1. In germline, CDR1 is SGHAT, CDR2 FQDESV (reference sequence). Unmatched junction bases numbered 9, after V lost 5 bases and J lost 4 bases. The CDR3 covers 15 residues.

This clone was counted only a few times. The gene calls are TRBV6-6 and TRBJ2-1, with D possibly being TRBD2 (5 bases). Germline CDR1 MNHNY, CDR2 SVGAGI (reference sequence). Trimming took 5 bases from V and 6 from J, leaving 8 bases between them. The CDR3 totals 12 residues. The CDR3 loop reads CASSQLVNEQFF. The CDR3 DNA is TGTGCCAGCAGTCAACTAGTCAATGAGCAGTTCTTC.

The CDR3 here is CSVRRDAGGGEQFF. The DNA for the CDR3 is TGCAGCGTCAGGAGGGACGCGGGAGGGGGTGAGCAGTTCTTC. The rearrangement uses TRBV29-1 and TRBJ2-1, with TRBD2 matching 9 bases. This CDR3 spans 14 amino acids. Germline CDR1 reads SQVTM; CDR2 reads ANQGSEA. The junction had 12 bases not matched to a gene; V was cut back by 6 bases and J by 9 bases.

This clone occurred many times. The chain recombines TRBV7-3 with TRBJ2-2, with 7 bases identical to TRBD1. V lost 1 base, J lost 4 bases, and 6 bases stayed unmatched. The CDR3 runs to 16 residues. CDR1 and CDR2 from the germline V gene are SGHTA and FQGTGA. Here the CDR3 reads CASSLRGQPITGELFF. The CDR3 nucleotides read TGTGCCAGCAGCTTAAGGGGACAGCCGATCACCGGGGAGCTGTTTTTT.

V gene TRBV7-9 combines with J gene TRBJ2-7, with 9 positions matching TRBD2. Germline V gene data show CDR1 as SEHNR and CDR2 as FQNEAQ (reference sequence). This CDR3 spans 14 amino acids. V was clipped by 3 bases and J by 4 bases; unmatched bases: 4. CDR3 sequence (DNA): TGTGCCAGCAGCTTGGTAGCGGGGGCATACGAGCAGTACTTC. Protein product: CASSLVAGAYEQYF.

The chain couples TRBV9 to TRBJ2-3, with D possibly being TRBD2 (6 bases). This CDR3 region has 14 residues. V lost 4 bases and J 7 bases, leaving 16 bases between the germline ends. From germline, CDR1 is SGDLS and CDR2 YYNGEE. The CDR3: CASSLMGGPNTQYF. CDR3 bases: TGTGCCAGCAGCCTCATGGGGGGACCAAATACGCAGTATTTT.

This chain links TRBV2 with TRBJ2-5, with 13 bases fitting TRBD2. The CDR3 sequence is 18 residues long. Germline CDR1 SNHLY, CDR2 FYNNEI. Trimming cost V 6 bases and J 2 bases; bases outside gene matches: 12. CDR3: CASRRGLAGFGWQETQYF. The DNA for the CDR3 is TGTGCCAGCAGGAGGGGACTAGCGGGATTTGGTTGGCAAGAGACCCAGTACTTC.

This sequence joins TRBV28 and TRBJ1-1; D not resolved. V shed 6 bases and J shed 0 bases, with 8 bases lying between them. This CDR3 is 13 amino acids long. The germline V gene encodes CDR1 MDHEN and CDR2 SYDVKM. The CDR3 sequence is CASSPLLNTEAFF. CDR3 in DNA: TGTGCCAGCAGCCCTCTCTTGAACACTGAAGCTTTCTTT. The full variable domain, with the rest looked up from reference TRBV28 and TRBJ1-1, is DVKVTQSSRYLVKRTGEKVFLECVQDMDHENMFWYRQDPGLGLRLIYFSYDVKMKEKGDIPEGYSVSREKKERFSLILESASTNQTSMYLCASSPLLNTEAFFGQGTRLTVV.

This clone was observed a few times. The genes are TRBV10-1 and TRBJ1-2, with D hard to call. The CDR3 is 13 amino acids. V lost 7 bases, J lost 7 bases, and 16 bases lay in between. Germline lookup yields CDR1 WNHNN and CDR2 SYGVQD (reference sequence). The CDR3 loop is CASNPGLGFGYTF. Written as DNA, the CDR3 is TGCGCCAGCAACCCGGGGTTGGGTTTTGGCTACACCTTC.

The chain joins TRBV9 to TRBJ2-7; a weak D match, TRBD2 (6 bases). Germline CDR1 and CDR2: SGDLS and YYNGEE. With 4 bases removed from V and 6 bases from J, the gap between germline ends came to 20 bases. The CDR3 has 15 amino acids. The CDR3 sequence: CASSSQLEGLGEQYF. CDR3 DNA sequence: TGTGCCAGCAGCTCCCAGCTGGAGGGCCTGGGCGAGCAGTACTTC.

This clone was seen only a few times. The CDR3 is CASRGGTVNSPLHF. DNA of the CDR3: TGTGCCAGCAGAGGAGGGACGGTTAATTCACCCCTCCACTTT. This chain links TRBV5-6 with TRBJ1-6, with a possible D match to TRBD1 (5 bases). The CDR3 spans 14 residues. Trimming took off 5 bases at V and 6 bases at J, with 12 bases between the two ends. Germline loops: CDR1 SGHDT, CDR2 YYEEEE.

This clone turned up a few times. This chain uses TRBV5-5 with TRBJ1-2; 8 bases fit TRBD1. The CDR3 is made up of 14 amino acids. Germline CDR1 SGHKS, CDR2 YYEKEE (reference sequence). The trim removed 3 bases at V and 4 bases at J, leaving 5 bases unmatched. DNA for the CDR3: TGTGCCAGCAGCTCCGGACAGGGAGGCTATGGCTACACCTTC. Residues: CASSSGQGGYGYTF.

The chain links TRBV5-5 to TRBJ1-3; D is unclear. Deletions cut 4 bases from V and 1 base from J, with 6 bases between. Germline V lookup: CDR1 SGHKS, CDR2 YYEKEE (reference sequence). This CDR3 has 13 amino acids. The CDR3 spells CASSPVSGNTIYF. The CDR3 nucleotides are TGTGCCAGCAGCCCAGTATCTGGAAACACCATATATTTT.

This clone was observed a handful of times. This chain connects TRBV11-2 to TRBJ2-7; the D is unclear. Germline V gene lookup returns CDR1 SGHAT and CDR2 FQNNGV. The CDR3 spans 16 residues. Trimming left V 1 base short and J 0 bases short, with 13 bases between. The CDR3 loop reads CASSLGPSGSSYEQYF. The CDR3 bases are TGTGCCAGCAGCTTAGGGCCCTCTGGCAGCTCCTACGAGCAGTACTTC.

This clone has more than one count but fewer than ten. The DNA of the CDR3 is TGCAGCGTTGACGGGGGACAGGTTAACACTGAAGCTTTCTTT. Its protein is CSVDGGQVNTEAFF. The chain is built from TRBV29-1 and TRBJ1-1; 8 bases match TRBD1. The CDR3 totals 14 residues. Germline V gives CDR1 SQVTM, CDR2 ANQGSEA. Losses at the gene ends were 3 bases for V and 2 bases for J; bases not matched to a gene: 5. The whole variable domain, filled in from reference TRBV29-1 and TRBJ1-1, reads SAVISQKPSRDICQRGTSLTIQCQVDSQVTMMFWYRQQPGQSLTLIATANQGSEATYESGFVIDKFPISRPNLTFSTLTVSNMSPEDSSIYLCSVDGGQVNTEAFFGQGTRLTVV.

This chain connects TRBV28 to TRBJ1-1, with D tentatively TRBD1 (5 bases). CDR1 is MDHEN, CDR2 SYDVKM, per germline. The CDR3 consists of 13 residues. With 5 bases removed from V and 8 bases from J, the gap between germline ends came to 15 bases. The chain's CDR3 is CASSTRNPGEAFF. The CDR3 DNA sequence: TGTGCCAGCAGTACCCGAAACCCAGGGGAAGCTTTCTTT.

This clone has just a few counts. This chain uses TRBV30 with TRBJ1-6; perhaps TRBD1 as D (6 bases). Trimming cost V 1 base and J 8 bases, with 9 bases left between them. CDR1 GTSNPN and CDR2 SVGIG come from the germline V gene (reference sequence). This CDR3 spans 13 amino acids. The CDR3 is CAWSAQGYSPLHF. CDR3 coding DNA: TGTGCCTGGAGTGCACAGGGTTATTCACCCCTCCACTTT.

In this sample, this clone turned up a few times. V usage is TRBV5-4 and J usage is TRBJ2-3, with TRBD1 matching 9 bases. J was trimmed by 4 bases and V by 4 bases; bases with no gene match: 7. CDR3 size: 15 residues. CDR1 is SGHNT, CDR2 YYREEE, per germline (reference sequence). CDR3 protein: CASSLRTGEADTQYF. Written as DNA, the CDR3 is TGTGCCAGCAGCCTCCGGACAGGGGAGGCAGATACGCAGTATTTT. Full variable domain (rest looked up from reference TRBV5-4 and TRBJ2-3): ETGVTQSPTHLIKTRGQQVTLRCSSQSGHNTVSWYQQALGQGPQFIFQYYREEENGRGNFPPRFSGLQFPNYSSELNVNALELDDSALYLCASSLRTGEADTQYFGPGTRLTVL.

The V and J genes are TRBV18 and TRBJ1-2; 7 positions agree with TRBD1. CDR1 and CDR2 from the germline V gene are KGHSH and LQKENI. J gave up 0 bases and V 1 base, and 8 bases lay outside the gene matches. The CDR3 has 17 amino acids. Here the CDR3 reads CASSPLTGTVANYGYTF. Written as DNA, the CDR3 is TGTGCCAGCTCACCACTTACCGGGACAGTCGCTAACTATGGCTACACCTTC.

This chain uses TRBV18 with TRBJ2-1, with 12 positions matching TRBD1. The CDR3 consists of 18 residues. The trim removed 1 base at V and 8 bases at J, leaving 12 bases unmatched. The germline V gene has CDR1 KGHSH and CDR2 LQKENI. DNA of the CDR3: TGTGCCAGCTCACCACTTGGGACAGGGGGCTCATCGCTGGATGAGCAGTTCTTC. This translates into CASSPLGTGGSSLDEQFF.

Only one count was recorded for this clone. CDR3: CATSRVGGHFEQYF. The CDR3 nucleotides are TGTGCCACCAGCAGAGTCGGGGGGCACTTCGAGCAGTACTTC. The chain uses TRBV15 and TRBJ2-7; TRBD2 might be the D (7 bases). The CDR3 has 14 amino acids. Germline V CDR1 and CDR2: LNHNV, YYDKDF (reference sequence). V lost 1 base, J lost 6 bases, and 13 bases lay in between.

The rearrangement joins TRBV6-5 to TRBJ2-7; a possible D gene is TRBD2 (6 bases). V lost 5 bases and J lost 0, with 8 bases in between. There are 13 residues in the CDR3. Germline CDR1 MNHEY, CDR2 SVGAGI. The CDR3 coding sequence is TGTGCCAGCAGTCGGGAGAGCTCCTACGAGCAGTACTTC. This encodes CASSRESSYEQYF.

The chain carries TRBV19 and TRBJ1-1, with TRBD1 identical over 8 bases. Germline CDR1 reads LNHDA; CDR2 reads SQIVND (reference sequence). The CDR3 runs 14 residues. The ends lost 5 bases at V and 4 bases at J; junction bases unmatched: 6. In nucleotides, the CDR3 is TGTGCCAGTAGTCCCCCGACAGGGGCCACTGAAGCTTTCTTT. Amino acid sequence: CASSPPTGATEAFF.

V gene TRBV5-1 combines with J gene TRBJ2-3, with 10 positions matching TRBD2. Germline lookup yields CDR1 SGHRS and CDR2 YFSETQ. The CDR3 sequence is 17 residues long. The V gene end was trimmed by 5 bases and the J gene end by 0 bases; junction bases not matched to a gene: 9. CDR3 DNA: TGCGCCAGCAGTGTTCAAGCGGGAGGGCGCAGCACAGATACGCAGTATTTT. Amino acid sequence: CASSVQAGGRSTDTQYF. The variable domain in full, completed from reference TRBV5-1 and TRBJ2-3, reads KAGVTQTPRYLIKTRGQQVTLSCSPISGHRSVSWYQQTPGQGLQFLFEYFSETQRNKGNFPGRFSGRQFSNSRSEMNVSTLELGDSALYLCASSVQAGGRSTDTQYFGPGTRLTVL.

This clone was seen more than once but under ten times. The chain recombines TRBV6-5 with TRBJ1-1, with D perhaps TRBD1 (5 bases). This CDR3 region has 14 residues. The germline V gene has CDR1 MNHEY and CDR2 SVGAGI. V lost 6 bases, J lost 1 base, and 12 bases lay in between. The CDR3 sequence is CASSLRVGNTEAFF. CDR3 DNA sequence: TGTGCCAGCAGCCTCAGGGTAGGGAACACTGAAGCTTTCTTT.